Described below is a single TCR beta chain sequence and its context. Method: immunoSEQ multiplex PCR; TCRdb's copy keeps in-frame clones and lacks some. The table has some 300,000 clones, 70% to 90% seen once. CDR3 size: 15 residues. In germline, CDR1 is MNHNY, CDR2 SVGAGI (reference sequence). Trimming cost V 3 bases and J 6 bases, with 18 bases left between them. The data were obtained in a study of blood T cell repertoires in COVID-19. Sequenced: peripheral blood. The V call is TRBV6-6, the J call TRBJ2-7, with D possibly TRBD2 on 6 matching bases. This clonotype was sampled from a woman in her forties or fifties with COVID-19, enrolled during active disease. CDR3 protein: CASSYSGTGPLEQYF. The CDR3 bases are TGTGCCAGCAGTTATTCCGGGACTGGCCCTCTCGAGCAGTACTTC.